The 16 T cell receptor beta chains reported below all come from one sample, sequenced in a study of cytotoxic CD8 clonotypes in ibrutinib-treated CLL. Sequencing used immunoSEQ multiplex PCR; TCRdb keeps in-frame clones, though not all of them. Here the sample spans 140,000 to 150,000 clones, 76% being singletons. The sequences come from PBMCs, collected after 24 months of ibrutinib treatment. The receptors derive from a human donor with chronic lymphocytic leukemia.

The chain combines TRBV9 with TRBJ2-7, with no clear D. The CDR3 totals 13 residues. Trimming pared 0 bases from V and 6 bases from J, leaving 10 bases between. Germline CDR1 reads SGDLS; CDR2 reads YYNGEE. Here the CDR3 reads CASSVEAHSEQYF. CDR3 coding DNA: TGTGCCAGCAGCGTAGAAGCCCATAGCGAGCAGTACTTC.

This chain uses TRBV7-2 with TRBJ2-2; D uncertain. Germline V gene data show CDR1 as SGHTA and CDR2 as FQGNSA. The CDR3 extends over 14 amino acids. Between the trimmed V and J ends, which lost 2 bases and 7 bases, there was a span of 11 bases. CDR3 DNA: TGTGCCAGCAGCTTATTGGGCTACTTCGGGGAGCTGTTTTTT. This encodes CASSLLGYFGELFF.

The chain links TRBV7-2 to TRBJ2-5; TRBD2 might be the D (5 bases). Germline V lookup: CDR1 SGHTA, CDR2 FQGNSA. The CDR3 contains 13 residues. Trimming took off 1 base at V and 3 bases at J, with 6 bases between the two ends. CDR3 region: CASSLGGKETQYF. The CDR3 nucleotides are TGTGCCAGCAGCTTAGGAGGGAAAGAGACCCAGTACTTC.

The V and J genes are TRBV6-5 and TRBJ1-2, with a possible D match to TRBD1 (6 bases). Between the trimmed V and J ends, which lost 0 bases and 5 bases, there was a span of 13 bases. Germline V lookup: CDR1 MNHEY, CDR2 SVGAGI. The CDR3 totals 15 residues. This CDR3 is CASSYSRGAGYGYTF. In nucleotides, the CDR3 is TGTGCCAGCAGTTACTCGAGGGGGGCTGGTTATGGCTACACCTTC.

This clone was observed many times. CDR3 amino acids: CASSPRPDSYEQYF. The CDR3 coding sequence is TGTGCCAGCAGCCCCCGACCGGACTCCTACGAGCAGTACTTC. The gene calls are TRBV11-1 and TRBJ2-7; D uncertain. CDR3 length: 14 amino acids. Germline CDR1 SGHAT, CDR2 FQDESV (reference sequence). V was pared by 5 bases and J by 0 bases, with 11 bases between. The entire variable domain, with the rest obtained from reference TRBV11-1 and TRBJ2-7, is as follows: EAEVAQSPRYKITEKSQAVAFWCDPISGHATLYWYRQILGQGPELLVQFQDESVVDDSQLPKDRFSAERLKGVDSTLKIQPAELGDSAMYLCASSPRPDSYEQYFGPGTRLTVT.

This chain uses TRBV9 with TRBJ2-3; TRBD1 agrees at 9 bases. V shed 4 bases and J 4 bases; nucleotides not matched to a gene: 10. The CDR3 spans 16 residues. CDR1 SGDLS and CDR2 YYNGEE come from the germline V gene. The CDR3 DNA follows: TGTGCCAGCAGCCCACAGGGGGCGGGAGCCCCAGATACGCAGTATTTT. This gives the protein CASSPQGAGAPDTQYF.

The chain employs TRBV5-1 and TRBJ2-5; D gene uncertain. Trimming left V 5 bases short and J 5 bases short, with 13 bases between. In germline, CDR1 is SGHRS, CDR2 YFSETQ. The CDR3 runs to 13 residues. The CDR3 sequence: CASRRLVEETQYF. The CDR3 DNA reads TGCGCCAGCAGAAGGCTAGTGGAGGAGACCCAGTACTTC.

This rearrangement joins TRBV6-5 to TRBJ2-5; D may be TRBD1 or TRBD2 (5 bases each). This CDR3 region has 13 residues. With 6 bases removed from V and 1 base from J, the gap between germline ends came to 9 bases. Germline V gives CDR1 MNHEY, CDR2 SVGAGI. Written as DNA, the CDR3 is TGTGCCAGCAGGGCTGGGGGCCAAGAGACCCAGTACTTC. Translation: CASRAGGQETQYF.

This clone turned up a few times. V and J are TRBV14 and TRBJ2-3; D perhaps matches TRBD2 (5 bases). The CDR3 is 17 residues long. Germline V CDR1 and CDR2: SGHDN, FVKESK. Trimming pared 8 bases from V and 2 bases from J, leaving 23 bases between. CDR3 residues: CASGPLVGVTSTDTQYF. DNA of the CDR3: TGTGCCAGCGGGCCTTTGGTGGGAGTGACGTCCACAGATACGCAGTATTTT.

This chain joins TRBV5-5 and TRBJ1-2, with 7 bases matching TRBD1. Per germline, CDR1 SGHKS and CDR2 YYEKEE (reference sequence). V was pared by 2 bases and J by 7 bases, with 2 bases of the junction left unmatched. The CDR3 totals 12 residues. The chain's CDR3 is CASSFQGGGYTF. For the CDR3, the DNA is TGTGCCAGCAGCTTCCAGGGGGGTGGCTACACCTTC.

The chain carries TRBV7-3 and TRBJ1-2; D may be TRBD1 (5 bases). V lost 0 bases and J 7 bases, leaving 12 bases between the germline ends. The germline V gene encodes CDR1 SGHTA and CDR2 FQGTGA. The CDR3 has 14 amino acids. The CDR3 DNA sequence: TGTGCCAGCAGCTTAACTTCCAGGGACGGTGGCTACACCTTC. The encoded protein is CASSLTSRDGGYTF. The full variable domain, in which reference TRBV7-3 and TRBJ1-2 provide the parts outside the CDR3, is GAGVSQTPSNKVTEKGKYVELRCDPISGHTALYWYRQSLGQGPEFLIYFQGTGAADDSGLPNDRFFAVRPEGSVSTLKIQRTERGDSAVYLCASSLTSRDGGYTFGSGTRLTVV.

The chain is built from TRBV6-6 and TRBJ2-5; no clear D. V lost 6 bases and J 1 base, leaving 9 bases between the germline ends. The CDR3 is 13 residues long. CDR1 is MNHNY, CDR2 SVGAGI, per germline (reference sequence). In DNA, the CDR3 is TGTGCCAGCAGAGTTTTGGGCCAAGAGACCCAGTACTTC. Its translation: CASRVLGQETQYF.

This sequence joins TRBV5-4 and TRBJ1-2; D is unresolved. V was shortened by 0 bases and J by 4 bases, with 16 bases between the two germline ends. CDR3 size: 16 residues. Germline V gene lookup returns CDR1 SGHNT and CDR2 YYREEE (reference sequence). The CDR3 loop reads CASSLAGSGGRYGYTF. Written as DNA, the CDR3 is TGTGCCAGCAGCTTGGCTGGCTCGGGAGGCCGCTATGGCTACACCTTC.

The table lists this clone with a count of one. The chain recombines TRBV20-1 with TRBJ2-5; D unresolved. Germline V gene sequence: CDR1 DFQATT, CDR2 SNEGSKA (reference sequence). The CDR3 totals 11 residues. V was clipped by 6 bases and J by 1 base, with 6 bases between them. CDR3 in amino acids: CSASPQETQYF. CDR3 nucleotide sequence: TGCAGTGCCAGCCCCCAAGAGACCCAGTACTTC.

The CDR3 loop reads CASRYSGANVLTF. CDR3 sequence (DNA): TGTGCCAGCAGGTACTCTGGGGCCAACGTCCTGACTTTC. V gene TRBV7-3 combines with J gene TRBJ2-6; unclear D gene. The germline V and J ends were trimmed by 6 bases and 0 bases, with 3 bases remaining between them. CDR1 SGHTA and CDR2 FQGTGA come from the germline V gene. This CDR3 is 13 amino acids long.

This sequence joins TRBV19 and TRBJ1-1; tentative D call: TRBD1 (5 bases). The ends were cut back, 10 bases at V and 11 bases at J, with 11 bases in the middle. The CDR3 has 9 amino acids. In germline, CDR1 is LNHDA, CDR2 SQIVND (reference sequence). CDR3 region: CATAEGAFF. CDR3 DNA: TGTGCCACCGCCGAGGGGGCTTTCTTT.